This T cell receptor beta chain was found in a study of Ad26.COV2.S vaccination and SARS-CoV-2 variants. Only in-frame clones appear in the TCRdb table, and some are missing; sequencing was by immunoSEQ multiplex PCR. Of around 100,000 clones listed, over 70% are singletons. General study points: Total responses of T cells may have been underestimated by the analyses of TCR breadth and depth. Individuals receiving vaccine had higher spike-specific TCR breadth than placebo recipients did.

Per germline, CDR1 MDHEN and CDR2 SYDVKM. With 6 bases clipped from V and 3 bases from J, the junction kept 19 bases outside the gene matches. There are 18 residues in the CDR3. As to this clone: Its specificity is not known.

The V and J genes are TRBV28 and TRBJ2-7; 8 bases align to TRBD1. The source was peripheral blood, collected after recovery from COVID-19. The sequence was collected from a human donor who had recovered from COVID-19. The CDR3 is CASSTPGQGRGKGYEQYF. The CDR3, as DNA: TGTGCCAGCAGCACACCTGGACAGGGACGGGGTAAAGGCTACGAGCAGTACTTC.